This TCR beta chain emerged from a study of blood T cells in healthy people across ages. Study-level points and caveats: Per million T cells, TCR beta diversity dropped about linearly as age rose. Estimated diversity that came from one million T cells was considered an underestimate.

The CDR3 spans 14 residues. The J segment lost 8 bases and the V segment lost 6 bases, leaving 10 bases of the junction unmatched. Isolation recovered at least 6 million PBMCs from every sample. This clonotype was picked up a small number of times. No antigen is known for it. PCR was performed a second time for roughly 7 to 11 cycles using a sample-barcoded 5' primer and a J-beta primer mix. TCRdb reanalysed the 5' RACE reads using MiXCR and keeps one entry per CDR3 protein. The sample holds about 1.4 million distinct CDR3 sequences, approximately 59% seen once. Sequencing was performed on blood. This rearrangement joins TRBV12-3 or TRBV12-4 to TRBJ2-4; 7 nucleotides match TRBD1. The clonotype was recovered from a man between 18 and 35 years old in good health. Here the CDR3 reads CASSDRDHFDIQYF. The CDR3 DNA is TGTGCCAGCAGCGACAGGGACCACTTTGACATTCAGTACTTC.